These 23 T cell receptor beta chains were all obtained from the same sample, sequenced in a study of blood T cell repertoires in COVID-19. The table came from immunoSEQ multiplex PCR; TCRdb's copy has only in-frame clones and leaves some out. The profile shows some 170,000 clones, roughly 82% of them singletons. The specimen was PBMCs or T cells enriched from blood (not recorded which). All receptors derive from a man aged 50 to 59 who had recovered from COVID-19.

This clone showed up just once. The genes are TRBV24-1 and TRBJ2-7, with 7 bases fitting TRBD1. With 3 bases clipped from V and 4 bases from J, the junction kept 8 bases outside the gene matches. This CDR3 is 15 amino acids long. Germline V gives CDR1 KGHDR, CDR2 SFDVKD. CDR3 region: CATSDVRTGAYEQYF. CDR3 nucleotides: TGTGCCACCAGTGATGTTCGAACAGGGGCATACGAGCAGTACTTC.

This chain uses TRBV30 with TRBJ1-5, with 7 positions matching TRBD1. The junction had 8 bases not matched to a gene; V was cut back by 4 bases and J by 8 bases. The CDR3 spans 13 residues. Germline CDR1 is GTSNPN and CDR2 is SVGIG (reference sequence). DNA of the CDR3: TGTGCCTGGAACGGACAGGAGCGGGAGCCCCAGCATTTT. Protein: CAWNGQEREPQHF.

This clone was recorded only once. The CDR3 bases are TGTGCCAGCAGCGCCCGGGACAGGGGCCCCTACAATGAGCAGTTCTTC. It translates to CASSARDRGPYNEQFF. The chain couples TRBV13 to TRBJ2-1; 10 bases align to TRBD1. The CDR3 is made up of 16 amino acids. The junction had 6 bases not matched to a gene; V was cut back by 5 bases and J by 2 bases. Germline V gene lookup returns CDR1 PRHDT and CDR2 FYEKMQ (reference sequence).

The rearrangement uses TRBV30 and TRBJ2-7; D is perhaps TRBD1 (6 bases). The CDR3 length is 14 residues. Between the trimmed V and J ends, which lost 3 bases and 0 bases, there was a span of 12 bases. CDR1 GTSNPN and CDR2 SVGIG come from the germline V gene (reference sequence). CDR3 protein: CAWRAQGISYEQYF. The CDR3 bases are TGTGCCTGGAGGGCCCAGGGGATCTCCTACGAGCAGTACTTC.

The CDR3 spells CASSPQGKGGSYNEQFF. The DNA of the CDR3 is TGCGCCAGCAGCCCACAGGGGAAGGGAGGCTCCTACAATGAGCAGTTCTTC. The chain combines TRBV5-1 with TRBJ2-1; tentative D call: TRBD1 (7 bases). CDR3 size: 17 residues. Germline lookup yields CDR1 SGHRS and CDR2 YFSETQ. Trimming took 4 bases from V and 0 from J, leaving 17 bases between them.

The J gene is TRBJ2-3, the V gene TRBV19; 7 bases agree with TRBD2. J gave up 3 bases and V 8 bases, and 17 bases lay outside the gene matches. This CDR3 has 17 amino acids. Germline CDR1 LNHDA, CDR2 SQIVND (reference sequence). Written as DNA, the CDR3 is TGTGCCAGTTCAAGTCGCGATCCGGGACTAAGGACAGATACGCAGTATTTT. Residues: CASSSRDPGLRTDTQYF.

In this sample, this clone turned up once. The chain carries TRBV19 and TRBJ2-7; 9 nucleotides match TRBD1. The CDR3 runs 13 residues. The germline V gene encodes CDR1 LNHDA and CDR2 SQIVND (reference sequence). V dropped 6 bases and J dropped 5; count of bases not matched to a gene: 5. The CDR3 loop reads CASRPGQGDEQYF. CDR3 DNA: TGTGCCAGTAGGCCGGGACAGGGCGACGAGCAGTACTTC.

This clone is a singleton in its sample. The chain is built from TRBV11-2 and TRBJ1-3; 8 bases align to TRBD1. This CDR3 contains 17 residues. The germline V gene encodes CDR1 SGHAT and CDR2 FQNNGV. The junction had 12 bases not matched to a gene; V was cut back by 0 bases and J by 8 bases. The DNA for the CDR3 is TGTGCCAGCAGCTTAGATCGAGCCGGGACAGGCCTTCACACCATATATTTT. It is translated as CASSLDRAGTGLHTIYF.

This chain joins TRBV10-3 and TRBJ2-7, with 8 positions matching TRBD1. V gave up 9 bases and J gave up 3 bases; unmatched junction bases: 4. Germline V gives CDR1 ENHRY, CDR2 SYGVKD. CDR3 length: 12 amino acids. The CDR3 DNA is TGTGCCATGGGACAGGATTTCTACGAGCAGTACTTC. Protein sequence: CAMGQDFYEQYF.

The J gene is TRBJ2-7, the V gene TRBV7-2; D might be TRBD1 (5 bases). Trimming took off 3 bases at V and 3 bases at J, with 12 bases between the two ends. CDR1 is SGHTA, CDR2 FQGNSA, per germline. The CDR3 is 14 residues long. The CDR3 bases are TGTGCCAGCAGCTTGACGGTCAGGGACTACGAGCAGTACTTC. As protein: CASSLTVRDYEQYF.

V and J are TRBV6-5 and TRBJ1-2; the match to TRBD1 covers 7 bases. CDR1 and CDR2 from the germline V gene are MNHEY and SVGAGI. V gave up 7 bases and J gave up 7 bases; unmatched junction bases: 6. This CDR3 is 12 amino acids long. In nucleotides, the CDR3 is TGTGCCAGCACCCCTGACAGGGTTGGCTACACCTTC. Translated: CASTPDRVGYTF.

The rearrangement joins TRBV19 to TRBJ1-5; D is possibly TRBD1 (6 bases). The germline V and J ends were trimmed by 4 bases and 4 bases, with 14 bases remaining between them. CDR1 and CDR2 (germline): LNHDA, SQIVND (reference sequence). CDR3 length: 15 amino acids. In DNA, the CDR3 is TGTGCCAGTAGTAAGGGGGGGGCGCCTAATCAGCCCCAGCATTTT. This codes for CASSKGGAPNQPQHF. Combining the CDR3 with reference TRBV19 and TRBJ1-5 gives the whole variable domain DGGITQSPKYLFRKEGQNVTLSCEQNLNHDAMYWYRQDPGQGLRLIYYSQIVNDFQKGDIAEGYSVSREKKESFPLTVTSAQKNPTAFYLCASSKGGAPNQPQHFGDGTRLSIL.

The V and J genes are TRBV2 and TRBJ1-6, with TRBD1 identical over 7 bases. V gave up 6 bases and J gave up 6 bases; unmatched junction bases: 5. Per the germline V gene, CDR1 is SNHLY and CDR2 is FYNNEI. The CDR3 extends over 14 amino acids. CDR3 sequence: CASSLDRVNSPLHF. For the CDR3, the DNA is TGTGCCAGCAGCCTTGACAGGGTTAATTCACCCCTCCACTTT. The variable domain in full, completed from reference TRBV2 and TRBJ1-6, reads EPEVTQTPSHQVTQMGQEVILRCVPISNHLYFYWYRQILGQKVEFLVSFYNNEISEKSEIFDDQFSVERPDGSNFTLKIRSTKLEDSAMYFCASSLDRVNSPLHFGNGTRLTVT.

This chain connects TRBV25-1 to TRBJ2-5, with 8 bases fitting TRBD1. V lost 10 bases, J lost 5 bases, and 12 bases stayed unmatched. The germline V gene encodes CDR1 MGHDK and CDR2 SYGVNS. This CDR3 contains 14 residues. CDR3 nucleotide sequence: TGTGCCACCTCGGGATCAGGGGGCGGGGAGACCCAGTACTTC. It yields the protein CATSGSGGGETQYF.

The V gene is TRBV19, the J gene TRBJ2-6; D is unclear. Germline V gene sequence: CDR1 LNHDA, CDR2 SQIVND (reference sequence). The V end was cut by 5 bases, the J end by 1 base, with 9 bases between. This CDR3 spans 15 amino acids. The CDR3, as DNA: TGTGCCAGTAGTGCGATAAGTTCTGGGGCCAACGTCCTGACTTTC. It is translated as CASSAISSGANVLTF.

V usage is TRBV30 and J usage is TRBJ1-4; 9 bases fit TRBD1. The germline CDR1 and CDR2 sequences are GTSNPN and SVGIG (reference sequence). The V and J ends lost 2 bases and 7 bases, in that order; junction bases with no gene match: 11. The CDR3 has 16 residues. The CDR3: CAWSRPLGQGFEKLFF. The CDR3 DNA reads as TGTGCCTGGAGTCGTCCCCTGGGACAGGGCTTTGAAAAACTGTTTTTT. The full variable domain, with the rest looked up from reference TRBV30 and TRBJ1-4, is SQTIHQWPATLVQPVGSPLSLECTVEGTSNPNLYWYRQAAGRGLQLLFYSVGIGQISSEVPQNLSASRPQDRQFILSSKKLLLSDSGFYLCAWSRPLGQGFEKLFFGSGTQLSVL.

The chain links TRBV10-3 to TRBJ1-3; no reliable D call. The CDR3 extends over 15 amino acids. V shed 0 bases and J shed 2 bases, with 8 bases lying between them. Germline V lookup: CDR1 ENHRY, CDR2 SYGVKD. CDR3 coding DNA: TGTGCCATCAGTGAGTCGGCAGGCGCTGGAAACACCATATATTTT. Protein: CAISESAGAGNTIYF.

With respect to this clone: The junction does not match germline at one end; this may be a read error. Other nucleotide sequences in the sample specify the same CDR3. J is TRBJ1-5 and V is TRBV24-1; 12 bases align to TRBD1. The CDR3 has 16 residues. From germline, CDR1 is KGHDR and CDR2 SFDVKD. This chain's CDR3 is CATSDPGTGGNQPQHF. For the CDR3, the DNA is TGTGCCACCAGTGACCCCGGGACAGGGGGCAACCAGCCCCAGCATTTT.

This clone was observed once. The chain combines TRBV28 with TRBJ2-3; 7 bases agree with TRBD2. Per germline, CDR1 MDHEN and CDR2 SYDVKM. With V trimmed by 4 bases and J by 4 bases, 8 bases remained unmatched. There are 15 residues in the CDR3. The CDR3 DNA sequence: TGTGCCAGCAGTTCCCCTAGCGGAGGCCCAGATACGCAGTATTTT. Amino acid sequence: CASSSPSGGPDTQYF.

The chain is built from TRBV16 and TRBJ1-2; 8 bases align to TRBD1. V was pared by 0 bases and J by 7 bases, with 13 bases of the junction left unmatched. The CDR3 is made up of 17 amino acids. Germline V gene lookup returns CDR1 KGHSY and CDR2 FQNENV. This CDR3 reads CASSQSVRGRSGSGYTF. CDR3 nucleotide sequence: TGTGCCAGCAGCCAATCGGTCAGGGGGCGTAGTGGAAGTGGCTACACCTTC.

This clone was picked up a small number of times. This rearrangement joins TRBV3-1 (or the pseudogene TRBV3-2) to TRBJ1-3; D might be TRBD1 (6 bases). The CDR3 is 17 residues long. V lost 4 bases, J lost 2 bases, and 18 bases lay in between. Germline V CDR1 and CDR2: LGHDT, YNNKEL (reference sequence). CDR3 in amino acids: CASSPSLAGATGNTIYF. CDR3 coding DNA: TGTGCCAGCAGCCCGTCATTGGCGGGGGCGACTGGAAACACCATATATTTT.

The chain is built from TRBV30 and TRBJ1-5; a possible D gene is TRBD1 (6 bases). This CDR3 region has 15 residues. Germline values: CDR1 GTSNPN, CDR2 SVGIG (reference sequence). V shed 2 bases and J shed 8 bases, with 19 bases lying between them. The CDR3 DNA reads TGTGCCTGGAGTCCCACGGGGGGCAAGGTTAAGCCCCAGCATTTT. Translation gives CAWSPTGGKVKPQHF.

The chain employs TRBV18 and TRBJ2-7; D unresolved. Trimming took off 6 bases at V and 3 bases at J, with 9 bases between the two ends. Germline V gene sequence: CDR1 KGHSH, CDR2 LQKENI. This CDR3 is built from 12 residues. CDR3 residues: CASSLEFYEQYF. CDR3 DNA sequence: TGTGCCAGCTCGCTTGAGTTCTACGAGCAGTACTTC.